The table lists the clone carrying this TCR beta chain with a count of one. The antigen is unknown. Method: immunoSEQ multiplex PCR; TCRdb's copy keeps in-frame clones and lacks some. The table includes about 150,000 clones, about 86% detected once. The sample comes from a study of cytomegalovirus exposure and HLA in healthy donors. Points from the study as a whole: Associated with cytomegalovirus, according to the listing, were around 170 TCR beta chains. The classifier reportedly diagnosed cytomegalovirus status with high specificity and sensitivity. Testing in vitro showed a few CMV-associated chains specific for CMV antigens.

The donors were in the roughly 120-subject validation cohort; that cohort was separate from the roughly 700-subject first cohort. This sequence originates from a man younger than 35 in good health and CMV-seropositive. The sequencing input was PBMCs.

The CDR3 sequence: CASSTDSYTDTQYF. The DNA for the CDR3 is TGTGCCAGTAGTACCGACAGCTACACAGATACGCAGTATTTT. The genes are TRBV19 and TRBJ2-3, with D perhaps TRBD1 (5 bases). With 4 bases removed from V and 2 bases from J, the gap between germline ends came to 10 bases. The CDR3 is 14 amino acids. Germline V lookup: CDR1 LNHDA, CDR2 SQIVND (reference sequence).